The T cell receptor beta chain under discussion was sequenced for a study of blood T cells in healthy people across ages. V lost 1 base, J lost 4 bases, and 13 bases lay in between. This CDR3 spans 15 amino acids. Germline CDR1 LGHNA, CDR2 YSLEER. Findings and limits, study-wide: The long-lived group displayed more naive CD4+ cells, plus higher diversity, than the aged donors did. The authors considered diversity estimates from one million T cells to be underestimates.

This clonotype was observed a handful of times. Its cognate antigen is unknown. A sample-barcoded 5' primer and a J-beta primer mix were used in a second PCR of roughly 6 to 12 cycles. Each single sample gave us at least 2.5 million CDR3-containing paired-end reads. From the 5' RACE reads, TCRdb called clonotypes with MiXCR, one entry per CDR3 protein. The sample lists over 1,500,000 distinct CDR3 sequences, roughly 50% occurring once. This sequence originates from a woman aged 40 to 50 in good health. The chain links TRBV4-3 to TRBJ2-5, with D possibly being TRBD2 (5 bases). The sequenced sample consisted of blood. DNA for the CDR3: TGCGCCAGCAGCCAAGCGTCTACGGGGTCAGAGACCCAGTACTTC. It is translated as CASSQASTGSETQYF.